This T cell receptor beta chain was observed in a study of blood T cell repertoires in COVID-19. The wider study: Whether acute or convalescent, the COVID-19 samples came from the United States, Italy and Spain. Sources were T cells, B-cell-depleted T cells, or PBMCs; the material itself was cDNA or gDNA.

Losses at the gene ends were 3 bases for V and 6 bases for J; bases not matched to a gene: 3. CDR3 length: 13 amino acids. Germline V gene lookup returns CDR1 SGHRS and CDR2 YFSETQ. Authors' analysis steps: Counts of nucleated cells, estimated from reference gene primer amplification, were obtained. Libraries were prepared by immunoSEQ multiplex PCR; TCRdb keeps only in-frame clonotypes and omits some of them. Clone size and the V and J calls come from that table; the DNA yielded D and trimming. The table has about 97,000 clones, just over 90% seen once. This clonotype was obtained from a man in his 60s with acute or convalescent COVID-19. The source material was peripheral blood. The genes are TRBV5-1 and TRBJ2-1, with 7 bases that match TRBD2. The CDR3 reads CASSWRGFNEQFF. CDR3 in DNA: TGCGCCAGCAGCTGGCGGGGGTTCAATGAGCAGTTCTTC.